The clone carrying this T cell receptor (beta chain) occurred many times. The antigen is unknown. TCR beta libraries were made by quantitative 5'-RACE with molecular barcodes. TCRdb recomputed calls from the 5' RACE reads with MiXCR, one row per CDR3 protein. The sample yields 500,000 or so distinct CDR3 sequences, under 5.5% seen once. V was trimmed by 1 base and J by 5 bases, leaving 17 bases between them. Germline lookup yields CDR1 MNHEY and CDR2 SVGAGI. This CDR3 is built from 16 residues. The data stem from a study of CD8 T cells in ankylosing spondylitis. Overall study findings and caveats: There was a TCR beta motif, made of several highly homologous variants, that appeared characteristic of ankylosing spondylitis blood.

This sequence joins TRBV6-5 and TRBJ1-1; a possible D gene is TRBD1 (5 bases). The sequence derives from a male donor with ankylosing spondylitis. What was sequenced was blood, either unsorted or a sorted T cell fraction (not recorded which). The CDR3: CASSYLNPGLGTEAFF. The CDR3 nucleotides are TGTGCCAGCAGTTACTTAAATCCGGGACTTGGGACTGAAGCTTTCTTT.